This T cell receptor (beta chain) stems from a study of blood T cell repertoires in COVID-19. Background on the study: The United States, Italy and Spain supplied acute and convalescent COVID-19 samples.

Trimming at V came to 1 base and at J to 3 bases, leaving 2 bases not matched to a gene. The CDR3 has 14 amino acids. Per germline, CDR1 MGHRA and CDR2 YSYEKL. Sequenced by immunoSEQ multiplex PCR; TCRdb stores in-frame clones only, minus some. The data contain about 120,000 clones, 65% to 85% of them singletons. V and J are TRBV4-1 and TRBJ2-5, with 7 bases matching TRBD1. Input material: peripheral blood. The receptor was isolated from a man older than 75 with active or convalescent COVID-19. The CDR3: CASSQGQGEETQYF. CDR3 sequence (DNA): TGCGCCAGCAGCCAAGGGCAGGGGGAAGAGACCCAGTACTTC.